This TCR beta chain is from a study of T-cell reconstitution after alpha-beta-depleted transplantation in children. Findings and limits, study-wide: High day-60 TCRbeta diversity in some patients came from surviving recipient T cells and thymic progenitors. One year after transplant, T-cell counts and diversity came mostly from newly produced T cells.

For TCRbeta, the library was prepared with unique molecular identifiers. TCRdb passed the PCR reads through MiXCR, listing each CDR3 protein once. In the table there are 330,000 or so distinct CDR3 sequences, over 9% of which are singletons. From germline, CDR1 is SGHAT and CDR2 FQNNGV. The ends lost 8 bases at V and 1 base at J; junction bases unmatched: 9. There are 15 residues in the CDR3. Of note for this clonotype: What it binds is not known.

The sequences come from PBMCs, collected before TCRalphabeta/CD19-depleted stem cell transplant. V gene TRBV11-2 combines with J gene TRBJ2-5; 8 bases agree with TRBD2. The TCR comes from a boy under two years old with acute myeloid leukemia, due to receive a stem cell transplant. The CDR3 DNA reads TGTGCCAGCGGAGGAGCGGGGGTGCCCCAAGAGACCCAGTACTTC. Translation: CASGGAGVPQETQYF.